This is a list of T cell receptor beta chains from one sample in a study of cytomegalovirus exposure and HLA in healthy donors. The data were produced by immunoSEQ multiplex PCR, yet TCRdb's version contains in-frame clones alone and is incomplete. This sample's clone table lists over 50,000 clones. What was sequenced was PBMCs. Every receptor here comes from a man aged 50 to 60 in good health and CMV-seropositive. The CDR3 runs from the conserved cysteine through the conserved F or W. The D gene is left open where the match is weak.

v_call	d_call	j_call	cdr3_nt	cdr3_aa
TRBV7-9	TRBD1	TRBJ1-3	TGTGCCAGCAGCTTTACAGGGGTCCGGAACACCATATATTTT	CASSFTGVRNTIYF
TRBV5-1	TRBD1	TRBJ1-4	TGCGCCAGCAGCACCGGGACAGTCGCAACTAATGAAAAACTGTTTTTT	CASSTGTVATNEKLFF
TRBV15	NA	TRBJ2-5	TGTGCCACCAGTTATGTCCGGGACATCCAAGAGACCCAGTACTTC	CATSYVRDIQETQYF
TRBV6-5	NA	TRBJ1-4	TGTGCCAGCAGTTATAGTAGAACTAATGAAAAACTGTTTTTT	CASSYSRTNEKLFF
TRBV4-1	NA	TRBJ2-7	TGCGCCAGCAGCGAAGCCGGTAACGAGCAGTACTTC	CASSEAGNEQYF
TRBV29-1	NA	TRBJ1-1	TGCAGCGTCATTAACACTGAAGCTTTCTTT	CSVINTEAFF
TRBV5-1	NA	TRBJ2-1	TGCGCCAGCAGCCCGCAACACATCAATGAGCAGTTCTTC	CASSPQHINEQFF
TRBV5-1	TRBD1	TRBJ1-3	TGCGCCAGGACAGGGGGTTGTGGAAACACCATATATTTT	CARTGGCGNTIYF
TRBV5-1	NA	TRBJ1-2	TGCGCCAGCAGCCCTTCCCCCGACATTCTGAACTATGGCTACACCTTC	CASSPSPDILNYGYTF
TRBV4-2	TRBD1	TRBJ2-7	TGTGCCAGCAGCCAGGATTCCGGGACAGCTTTCGAGCAGTACTTC	CASSQDSGTAFEQYF
TRBV9	TRBD2	TRBJ2-3	TGTGCCAGCAGCGTAGCGGGGGGGCCTTTGGTAGATACGCAGTATTTT	CASSVAGGPLVDTQYF
TRBV7-9	NA	TRBJ1-2	TGTGCCAGCAGCTTGCTCAGTCCGGGAGGGTCCTATGGCTACACCTTC	CASSLLSPGGSYGYTF
TRBV5-1	NA	TRBJ1-5	TGCGCCAGCAGCTTGGGTGCGGGCCAGCCCCAGCATTTT	CASSLGAGQPQHF
TRBV19	NA	TRBJ1-5	TGTGCCAGTAGTATTCTTAGGGGCAGGGTTTCCAATCAGCCCCAGCATTTT	CASSILRGRVSNQPQHF
TRBV9	TRBD1	TRBJ2-2	TGTGCCAGCAGCGATGGGACAGTTAACACCGGGGAGCTGTTTTTT	CASSDGTVNTGELFF
TRBV5-1	NA	TRBJ1-1	TGCGCCAGCAGCTTGGAGCTACAGGGCGCGATCGGCACTGAAGCTTTCTTT	CASSLELQGAIGTEAFF
TRBV4-2	TRBD1	TRBJ1-4	TGTGCCAGCAGCCAAGAAGGGGGCGAAAAACTGTTTTTT	CASSQEGGEKLFF